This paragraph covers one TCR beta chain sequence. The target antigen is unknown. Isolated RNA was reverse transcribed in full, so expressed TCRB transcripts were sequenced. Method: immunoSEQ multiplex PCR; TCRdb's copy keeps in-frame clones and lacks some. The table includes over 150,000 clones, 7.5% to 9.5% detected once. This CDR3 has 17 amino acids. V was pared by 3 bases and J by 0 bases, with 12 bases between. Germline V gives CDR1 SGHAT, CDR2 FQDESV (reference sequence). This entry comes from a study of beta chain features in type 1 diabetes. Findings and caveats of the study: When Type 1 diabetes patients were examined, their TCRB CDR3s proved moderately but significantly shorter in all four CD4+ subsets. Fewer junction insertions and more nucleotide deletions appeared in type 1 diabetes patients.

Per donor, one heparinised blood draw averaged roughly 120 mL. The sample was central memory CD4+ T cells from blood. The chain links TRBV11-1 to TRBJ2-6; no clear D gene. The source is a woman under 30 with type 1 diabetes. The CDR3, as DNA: TGTGCCAGCAGCTTCCCAACGAACGGCTCTGGGGCCAACGTCCTGACTTTC. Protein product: CASSFPTNGSGANVLTF.